These T cell receptor beta chains were read from a single sample in a study of T cells in Graves' hyperthyroidism and ophthalmopathy. TCRdb re-called the multiplex PCR reads through MiXCR, storing one row per CDR3 protein. The sample includes 600,000 to 850,000 distinct CDR3 sequences, around 20% of them seen just once. Sequenced sample: blood. The receptors here all came from a woman aged 45-65 years with Graves' hyperthyroidism that later progressed to Graves' ophthalmopathy. Both conserved end residues are part of each CDR3. The D gene is left open where the match is weak. Some rows have no size entry. The others give once, few or many, or a class for an expanded clone.

j_gene	d_gene	abundance	v_gene	len	CDR3aa	CDR3nt
TRBJ1-3	NA	NA	TRBV29-1	14	CSAESLTSGNTIYF	TGCAGCGCTGAAAGTCTGACCTCTGGAAACACCATATATTTT
TRBJ1-1	NA	many	TRBV2	13	CASRVPPNTEAFF	TGTGCCAGCAGGGTTCCCCCGAACACTGAAGCTTTCTTT
TRBJ2-3	TRBD2	many	TRBV6-1	17	CASSEAALAGGTDTQYF	TGTGCCAGCAGTGAGGCGGCGTTAGCGGGGGGCACAGATACGCAGTATTTT
TRBJ2-1	NA	many	TRBV30	13	CAWSVWGHNEQFF	TGTGCCTGGAGTGTTTGGGGGCACAATGAGCAGTTCTTC
TRBJ1-6	TRBD1	few	TRBV5-1	15	CASSLAGGYNSPLHF	TGCGCCAGCAGCTTGGCAGGGGGGTATAATTCACCCCTCCACTTT
TRBJ1-5	NA	NA	TRBV19	15	CASSIDGTGNQPQHF	TGTGCCAGTAGTATAGACGGGACTGGCAATCAGCCCCAGCATTTT
TRBJ2-3	NA	NA	TRBV7-2	14	CASRDRGGTDTQYF	TGTGCCAGCAGGGACAGAGGAGGTACAGATACGCAGTATTTT
TRBJ2-1	NA	NA	TRBV30	11	CAWSVLVSQFF	TGTGCCTGGAGTGTACTAGTGTCGCAGTTCTTC
TRBJ1-5	TRBD1	few	TRBV12-3/TRBV12-4	15	CASKVDRGFNQPQHF	TGTGCCAGCAAAGTGGACAGGGGATTCAATCAGCCCCAGCATTTT
TRBJ1-1	TRBD1	NA	TRBV2	14	CASRGTGANTEAIF	TGTGCCAGCAGAGGAACAGGGGCGAACACTGAAGCTATCTTT
TRBJ2-5	NA	few	TRBV27	13	CASREGTHGTQYF	TGTGCCAGCAGAGAGGGGACTCATGGGACCCAGTACTTC
TRBJ1-4	NA	few	TRBV7-9	15	CASTSASLPDEKLFF	TGTGCCAGCACCTCGGCGTCACTCCCCGATGAAAAACTGTTTTTT
TRBJ2-7	NA	NA	TRBV27	15	CASSFYQGVRYEQYF	TGTGCCAGCAGTTTCTATCAGGGCGTTCGCTACGAGCAGTACTTC
TRBJ1-4	NA	many	TRBV7-8	15	CASSLGPATNEKLFF	TGTGCCAGCAGCTTAGGACCGGCAACTAATGAAAAACTGTTTTTT
TRBJ2-3	NA	many	TRBV5-1	16	CASSFSVVDHTDTQYF	TGCGCCAGCAGCTTCTCCGTAGTGGACCACACAGATACGCAGTATTTT
TRBJ2-2	NA	NA	TRBV10-3	15	CAISEVVGNTGELFF	TGTGCCATAAGTGAGGTAGTTGGGAACACCGGGGAGCTGTTTTTT
TRBJ2-1	TRBD1	NA	TRBV3-1	15	CASSQGPGQYNEQFF	TGTGCCAGCAGCCAGGGGCCGGGACAGTACAATGAGCAGTTCTTC
TRBJ2-3	NA	NA	TRBV19	13	CARQGSGTDTQYF	TGTGCCAGACAGGGATCGGGCACAGATACGCAGTATTTT
TRBJ1-5	NA	NA	TRBV18	16	CASSPVSGFGNQPQHF	TGTGCCAGCTCACCAGTTTCGGGATTCGGTAATCAGCCCCAGCATTTT
TRBJ1-6	NA	few	TRBV3-1	13	CASSQGARAILHF	TGTGCCAGCAGCCAAGGGGCCAGGGCCATCCTCCACTTT
TRBJ1-5	TRBD1	few	TRBV6-5	14	CASSYGQGHQPQHF	TGTGCCAGCAGTTACGGACAGGGACATCAGCCCCAGCATTTT
TRBJ1-1	TRBD1	many	TRBV20-1	14	CSARDSGTGSEAFF	TGCAGTGCTAGAGATTCCGGGACAGGGTCTGAAGCTTTCTTT
TRBJ1-2	NA	NA	TRBV12-3/TRBV12-4	13	CASMITQAGGYTF	TGTGCCAGCATGATTACACAGGCCGGCGGCTACACCTTC
TRBJ1-5	NA	few	TRBV5-5	14	CASSWYGGNQPQHF	TGTGCCAGCAGCTGGTACGGGGGCAATCAGCCCCAGCATTTT